The 29 T cell receptor beta chains reported below all come from one sample, sequenced in a study of OX40 agonist ivuxolimab in advanced cancers. The data were produced by immunoSEQ multiplex PCR, yet TCRdb's version contains in-frame clones alone and is incomplete. This sample has approximately 82,000 clones, with 80% to 95% found just once. Here the sequenced sample was CD4+ or CD8+ T cells sorted from blood, taken in a trial of the OX40 agonist ivuxolimab. The receptors stem from an adult with an advanced solid tumor such as melanoma, head and neck, liver or kidney cancer.

This chain joins TRBV27 and TRBJ1-5; 7 bases are shared with TRBD1. Trimming took 5 bases from V and 10 from J; bases not matched to a gene: 5. Germline-derived CDR1 and CDR2 are MNHEY and SMNVEV (reference sequence). The CDR3 contains 12 residues. CDR3 sequence (DNA): TGTGCCAGCAGTCGACAGGGTTACCCCCAGCATTTT. As protein: CASSRQGYPQHF.

The CDR3 DNA reads TGTGCCAGCAGCCGACAGGGTGGGACTGAAGCTTTCTTT. This gives the protein CASSRQGGTEAFF. The V gene is TRBV11-2, the J gene TRBJ1-1; 7 positions match TRBD1. V shed 5 bases and J 5 bases; nucleotides not matched to a gene: 5. Germline assignment: CDR1 SGHAT and CDR2 FQNNGV. The CDR3 has 13 amino acids.

This chain uses TRBV5-1 with TRBJ2-7; possible D gene TRBD1, 5 bases. The CDR3 runs to 14 residues. Trimming removed 1 base at V and 3 bases at J, with 11 bases between. The V gene's germline CDR1 is SGHRS and CDR2 YFSETQ. The CDR3 bases are TGCGCCAGCAGCTTGAAGGGGCCAAACTACGAGCAGTACTTC. This codes for CASSLKGPNYEQYF.

This clone was seen a single time. This chain connects TRBV15 to TRBJ2-7; 10 nucleotides match TRBD1. The CDR3 runs 16 residues. The germline V gene encodes CDR1 LNHNV and CDR2 YYDKDF (reference sequence). V was pared by 0 bases and J by 2 bases, with 4 bases of the junction left unmatched. CDR3 sequence reads: CATSREFGQGAYEQYF. The CDR3 DNA reads TGTGCCACCAGCAGAGAGTTCGGACAGGGGGCCTACGAGCAGTACTTC.

This chain connects TRBV2 to TRBJ2-1; D is perhaps TRBD2 (5 bases). The CDR3 contains 14 residues. From germline, CDR1 is SNHLY and CDR2 FYNNEI. V was cut by 3 bases and J by 6 bases, with 12 bases left in between. The CDR3 coding sequence is TGTGCCAGCAGTGAGTCCAGCGGTCTCAATGAGCAGTTCTTC. This codes for CASSESSGLNEQFF.

The chain is built from TRBV19 and TRBJ1-2; tentatively, D is TRBD1 (5 bases). Trimming shortened V by 7 bases and J by 2 bases, and 11 bases separated the two germline ends. Germline V gives CDR1 LNHDA, CDR2 SQIVND (reference sequence). The CDR3 is 13 amino acids. The CDR3 is CASKRGENYGYTF. CDR3 nucleotides: TGTGCCAGTAAACGGGGGGAGAACTATGGCTACACCTTC.

This chain uses TRBV9 with TRBJ2-2; a weak D match, TRBD2 (6 bases). The CDR3 spans 18 residues. V lost 0 bases, J lost 3 bases, and 18 bases lay in between. In germline, CDR1 is SGDLS, CDR2 YYNGEE. The CDR3 protein is CASSVDGAGLLDTGELFF. In DNA, the CDR3 is TGTGCCAGCAGCGTAGACGGAGCTGGACTACTAGACACCGGGGAGCTGTTTTTT.

The chain employs TRBV19 and TRBJ2-7; D not resolved. Per the germline V gene, CDR1 is LNHDA and CDR2 is SQIVND (reference sequence). The ends were cut back, 9 bases at V and 2 bases at J, with 11 bases in the middle. This CDR3 has 12 residues. CDR3 DNA sequence: TGTGCCAGCGGCGGCAACCCCTACGAGCAGTACTTC. Translating gives CASGGNPYEQYF.

This rearrangement joins TRBV27 to TRBJ1-6; D uncertain. With 5 bases removed from V and 13 bases from J, the gap between germline ends came to 21 bases. CDR3 length: 15 residues. Germline V lookup: CDR1 MNHEY, CDR2 SMNVEV (reference sequence). In nucleotides, the CDR3 is TGTGCCAGCAGTCCAAAAGGAGCGGGGAGATCCCCCCTCCACTTT. Protein sequence: CASSPKGAGRSPLHF.

The chain recombines TRBV5-1 with TRBJ1-4, with 7 bases fitting TRBD1. Germline-derived CDR1 and CDR2 are SGHRS and YFSETQ. V was pared by 2 bases and J by 3 bases, with 4 bases of the junction left unmatched. There are 15 residues in the CDR3. The CDR3 region has the DNA TGCGCCAGCAGCTTTACAGGGGCGTCTAATGAAAAACTGTTTTTT. Translated: CASSFTGASNEKLFF.

The chain combines TRBV5-1 with TRBJ2-2, with 12 bases lining up with TRBD2. V lost 4 bases, J lost 9 bases, and 7 bases stayed unmatched. The CDR3 has 15 amino acids. Germline V lookup: CDR1 SGHRS, CDR2 YFSETQ. CDR3 in amino acids: CASSNPSGGARELFF. The CDR3 coding sequence is TGCGCCAGCAGCAACCCTAGCGGGGGGGCGAGGGAGCTGTTTTTT.

The chain is built from TRBV19 and TRBJ1-5, with TRBD1 as a possible D gene (5 bases). The CDR3 extends over 16 amino acids. Deletions cut 4 bases from V and 5 bases from J, with 18 bases between. Germline assignment: CDR1 LNHDA and CDR2 SQIVND (reference sequence). The CDR3 DNA follows: TGTGCCAGTAGTAGCTCGGGGCTGAGGGGAGATCAGCCCCAGCATTTT. It is translated as CASSSSGLRGDQPQHF.

The CDR3 sequence is CASSRGTSGESYEQYF. As DNA, the CDR3 is TGTGCCAGCAGCAGGGGGACTAGCGGAGAGAGCTACGAGCAGTACTTC. V is TRBV7-8 and J is TRBJ2-5, with 11 bases aligning to TRBD2. The assigned J gene may be wrong: the sequence end matches TRBJ2-7 better. CDR1 is SGHVS, CDR2 FQNEAQ, per germline. The CDR3 is 16 amino acids.

The chain couples TRBV18 to TRBJ2-5; D unclear. The CDR3 length is 13 residues. V was trimmed by 2 bases and J by 5 bases, leaving 9 bases between them. Germline V gives CDR1 KGHSH, CDR2 LQKENI. CDR3: CASSPAPTETQYF. The CDR3, as DNA: TGTGCCAGCTCACCAGCACCCACCGAGACCCAGTACTTC. The full variable domain, in which reference TRBV18 and TRBJ2-5 provide the parts outside the CDR3, is NAGVMQNPRHLVRRRGQEARLRCSPMKGHSHVYWYRQLPEEGLKFMVYLQKENIIDESGMPKERFSAEFPKEGPSILRIQQVVRGDSAAYFCASSPAPTETQYFGPGTRLLVL.

This clone was picked up a small number of times. CDR3 in DNA: TGTGCCAGCAGTCTCCGGACAGGGGGTAATGAAAAACTGTTTTTT. It codes for CASSLRTGGNEKLFF. V gene TRBV27 combines with J gene TRBJ1-4; 10 bases match TRBD1. This CDR3 has 15 amino acids. J gave up 4 bases and V 5 bases, and 4 bases lay outside the gene matches. Germline CDR1 is MNHEY and CDR2 is SMNVEV (reference sequence).

The chain employs TRBV6-1 and TRBJ1-2; TRBD1 agrees at 7 bases. V was pared by 2 bases and J by 4 bases, with 7 bases of the junction left unmatched. The germline gives CDR1 MNHNS, CDR2 SASEGT. The CDR3 is 15 residues long. Written as DNA, the CDR3 is TGTGCCAGCAGTGAATTCGGCCAGGGGGTCTATGGCTACACCTTC. Its translation: CASSEFGQGVYGYTF.

The chain recombines TRBV11-3 with TRBJ2-5, with unresolved D. CDR1 SGHNT and CDR2 YENEEA come from the germline V gene. The CDR3 covers 15 residues. With 5 bases removed from V and 5 bases from J, the gap between germline ends came to 18 bases. The CDR3 DNA sequence: TGTGCCAGCAGCCAACCACGGGTGAGCTGGGAGACCCAGTACTTC. Translated: CASSQPRVSWETQYF.

The V call is TRBV11-1, the J call TRBJ1-1; 8 bases line up with TRBD1. This CDR3 spans 14 amino acids. V lost 5 bases, J lost 2 bases, and 4 bases stayed unmatched. Germline values: CDR1 SGHAT, CDR2 FQDESV (reference sequence). The CDR3 spells CASSADRDNTEAFF. CDR3 nucleotides: TGTGCCAGCAGCGCGGACAGGGATAACACTGAAGCTTTCTTT.

This clone was detected once. The gene calls are TRBV4-1 and TRBJ1-5, with D tentatively TRBD1 (5 bases). The V end was cut by 5 bases, the J end by 1 base, with 9 bases between. Germline V lookup: CDR1 MGHRA, CDR2 YSYEKL. The CDR3 loop spans 14 amino acids. The CDR3 region has the DNA TGCGCCAGCAGCTCCCGGGACAGCAATCAGCCCCAGCATTTT. It codes for CASSSRDSNQPQHF.

This clone was counted only a few times. The chain couples TRBV5-1 to TRBJ1-1, with 8 bases matching TRBD1. This CDR3 spans 12 amino acids. V shed 0 bases, J shed 11 bases, and the junction held 3 bases outside the gene matches. Germline V gene data show CDR1 as SGHRS and CDR2 as YFSETQ. CDR3 in amino acids: CASSLGQGAAFF. The CDR3 DNA follows: TGCGCCAGCAGCTTGGGGCAGGGGGCGGCTTTCTTT.

V gene TRBV28 combines with J gene TRBJ1-5, with a possible D match to TRBD1 (6 bases). CDR3 length: 14 amino acids. Trimming removed 7 bases from V and 7 bases from J, with 17 bases in between. The germline V gene has CDR1 MDHEN and CDR2 SYDVKM. Here the CDR3 reads CASKRDGGMQPQHF. The CDR3 nucleotides are TGTGCCAGCAAGAGGGACGGGGGCATGCAGCCCCAGCATTTT.

In this sample, this clone turned up once. This sequence joins TRBV11-3 and TRBJ1-1; unclear D gene. Germline V gene data show CDR1 as SGHNT and CDR2 as YENEEA. The CDR3 loop spans 13 amino acids. Trimming took 1 base from V and 1 from J, leaving 4 bases between them. Here the CDR3 reads CASSLVGNTEAFF. The CDR3, as DNA: TGTGCCAGCAGCTTAGTTGGGAACACTGAAGCTTTCTTT.

The rearrangement uses TRBV11-3 and TRBJ2-3; TRBD2 matches 8 bases. The CDR3 is made up of 15 amino acids. Trimming cost V 2 bases and J 5 bases; bases outside gene matches: 6. Germline assignment: CDR1 SGHNT and CDR2 YENEEA. The CDR3 is CASSLISGSLDTQYF. The CDR3 DNA is TGTGCCAGCAGCTTAATAAGCGGGAGCCTAGATACGCAGTATTTT.

The rearrangement joins TRBV7-9 to TRBJ1-1; 11 bases map to TRBD1. V shed 5 bases, J shed 1 base, and the junction held 3 bases outside the gene matches. Germline loops: CDR1 SEHNR, CDR2 FQNEAQ (reference sequence). The CDR3 runs to 15 residues. The CDR3 spells CASSTDRGPNTEAFF. Here the CDR3 DNA reads TGTGCCAGCAGCACGGACAGGGGGCCGAACACTGAAGCTTTCTTT.

This clone has only a few counts. The genes are TRBV19 and TRBJ1-2; TRBD1 matches 10 bases. Germline V gives CDR1 LNHDA, CDR2 SQIVND (reference sequence). V lost 5 bases to trimming and J lost 8 bases; unmatched junction nucleotides: 8. The CDR3 spans 14 residues. CDR3 nucleotide sequence: TGTGCCAGTAGTCCCCGACAGGGGGCGGACGGCTACACCTTC. Its translation is CASSPRQGADGYTF.

The rearrangement joins TRBV5-4 to TRBJ2-3; TRBD2 is a possible D gene (6 bases). Germline values: CDR1 SGHNT, CDR2 YYREEE (reference sequence). The CDR3 runs 16 residues. With 0 bases removed from V and 0 bases from J, the gap between germline ends came to 11 bases. The CDR3 DNA reads TGTGCCAGCAGCTTGGCCGTGGGGGGAAGCACAGATACGCAGTATTTT. Translating gives CASSLAVGGSTDTQYF.

The rearrangement links TRBV6-5 to TRBJ1-2; D is perhaps TRBD1 (6 bases). Germline loops: CDR1 MNHEY, CDR2 SVGAGI. CDR3 size: 12 residues. The V and J ends lost 6 bases and 9 bases respectively, with 14 bases between them. CDR3 nucleotides: TGTGCCAGCAGACAGGGTAGTAAGAGCTACACCTTC. This codes for CASRQGSKSYTF.

There are a few counts of this clone. One end of the junction does not line up with germline, which may come from a read error. The CDR3 DNA follows: TGTGCCAGCAGCGACCGGACTAGCGGGGGTCGTTTT. This translates into CASSDRTSGGRF. The chain couples TRBV7-8 to TRBJ2-3; 13 nucleotides match TRBD2. The CDR3 sequence is 12 residues long. Germline CDR1 and CDR2: SGHVS and FQNEAQ.

CDR3 sequence: CASSTFQRGVKGAASPLHF. CDR3 bases: TGTGCCAGCAGCACCTTCCAACGGGGTGTGAAGGGGGCGGCTTCACCCCTCCACTTT. This rearrangement joins TRBV5-6 to TRBJ1-6; 7 nucleotides agree with TRBD1. The CDR3 is 19 amino acids. J was trimmed by 9 bases and V by 4 bases; bases with no gene match: 22. CDR1 and CDR2 (germline): SGHDT, YYEEEE.